This TCR beta chain was recorded in a study of T cell repertoires in cytomegalovirus infection. Across the whole study: Evidence of both CMV infection and a matching HLA type came from public TCR beta signatures.

As for this clonotype: Antigen: not known.

TCRdb recomputed calls from the reads with MiXCR, one row per CDR3 protein. Of about 260,000 distinct CDR3 sequences listed, about an eighth are singletons. Study-wide findings and caveats: Carriers of CMV plus the relevant HLA were identified by cumulative public TCR beta family frequency. HLA-C-restricted CMV-specific TCR beta clonotypes were dominant in the ex vivo response.

What was sequenced was PBMCs. The TCR originated in a human donor in good health (CMV status not recorded). Some clones in this sample may be carry-over from other donors' samples.

The CDR3 DNA reads TGCGCCAGCAGCCAAGATAGCAGGACTAGCGGGACCCAGTACTTC. This gives the protein CASSQDSRTSGTQYF. The rearrangement links TRBV4-1 to TRBJ2-5, with TRBD2 identical over 10 bases. The CDR3 length is 15 residues. Germline CDR1 is MGHRA and CDR2 is YSYEKL. With 0 bases clipped from V and 7 bases from J, the junction kept 5 bases outside the gene matches.